This T cell receptor beta chain derives from a study of post-analysis software for immune sequencing data. Regarding the study as a whole: The study found TRBV5-6, TRBV5-1 and TRBV20-1 among a handful of TRBV segments more frequent in patients than controls.

Points on this clonotype: What it binds is unknown.

Libraries were made from TCR beta cDNA, and they carried unique molecular identifiers. TCRdb processed the PCR reads anew with MiXCR; each CDR3 protein has one entry. This sample yields 600,000 to 700,000 distinct CDR3 sequences, of which more than 50% are seen a single time; about 11% belongs to the top ten. This CDR3 contains 18 residues. Trimming removed 0 bases from V and 4 bases from J; junction bases left unmatched: 9. Sequenced input: blood. This clonotype was obtained from a girl aged 2-15 years with multiple sclerosis. V usage is TRBV12-3 or TRBV12-4 and J usage is TRBJ2-3; 11 bases match TRBD2. CDR3 nucleotides: TGTGCCAGCAGTTTAGCGTGGTCTAGCGGGGGGTCCGCAGATACGCAGTATTTT. Protein product: CASSLAWSSGGSADTQYF.